A single sample gave rise to the 23 T cell receptor beta chains below, sequenced in a study of blood T cells in healthy people across ages. Then a second PCR, running about 6 to 11 cycles, was carried out with a sample-barcoded 5' primer and a J-beta primer mix. Using its own MiXCR run on the 5' RACE reads, TCRdb lists one record per CDR3 protein. Seen here are roughly 800,000 distinct CDR3 sequences, 58% observed once, and the top ten hold about 20%. Sequenced material: blood. These receptors all stem from a man aged 30 to 39 in good health.

This clonotype was detected only a few times. This may be a read error: a much more frequent sequence differs by one nucleotide. The V call is TRBV20-1, the J call TRBJ2-1, with D perhaps TRBD2 (6 bases). Gene TRBJ2-7 matches the end of the DNA better, so the J call may be wrong. The CDR3 consists of 13 residues. CDR1 and CDR2 from the germline V gene are DFQATT and SNEGSKA (reference sequence). The CDR3 here is CSASRLENNEQYF. CDR3 DNA sequence: TGCAGTGCTAGCAGACTAGAGAACAATGAGCAGTACTTC.

Written as DNA, the CDR3 is TGTGCCAGCAGCCGACGTGATCGGCAGACCCACGAGCAGTACTTC. The encoded protein is CASSRRDRQTHEQYF. V and J are TRBV7-9 and TRBJ2-7; unclear D gene. The V gene's germline CDR1 is SEHNR and CDR2 FQNEAQ (reference sequence). The CDR3 totals 15 residues. Deletions cut 5 bases from V and 5 bases from J, with 19 bases between.

The V and J genes are TRBV27 and TRBJ1-1; D might be TRBD1 (6 bases). The CDR3 spans 16 residues. The V and J ends lost 7 bases and 0 bases respectively, with 18 bases between them. Germline CDR1 MNHEY, CDR2 SMNVEV (reference sequence). The CDR3 DNA reads as TGTGCCAGCAAGACAGGAATTGATAGGGTGAACACTGAAGCTTTCTTT. Its protein is CASKTGIDRVNTEAFF.

For the CDR3, the DNA is TGTGCCAGCAGTTACTCCAATAGCGGGAGGGATTCCAATGAGCAGTTCTTC. Translating it yields CASSYSNSGRDSNEQFF. V usage is TRBV6-2 or TRBV6-3 and J usage is TRBJ2-1; TRBD2 aligns across 11 bases. Per germline, CDR1 MNHEY and CDR2 SVGEGT. The CDR3 is 17 amino acids. Germline trimming cut 0 bases from V and 6 bases from J; bases unmatched to any gene: 7.

The chain combines TRBV7-9 with TRBJ2-1, with 7 bases matching TRBD2. This CDR3 region has 17 residues. V lost 3 bases, J lost 1 base, and 9 bases stayed unmatched. The V gene's germline CDR1 is SEHNR and CDR2 FQNEAQ (reference sequence). The CDR3 is CASSFSAGGSSYNEQFF. CDR3 coding DNA: TGTGCCAGCAGCTTCAGTGCGGGCGGGAGTTCCTACAATGAGCAGTTCTTC. The full variable domain, in which reference TRBV7-9 and TRBJ2-1 provide the parts outside the CDR3, is DTGVSQNPRHKITKRGQNVTFRCDPISEHNRLYWYRQTLGQGPEFLTYFQNEAQLEKSRLLSDRFSAERPKGSFSTLEIQRTEQGDSAMYLCASSFSAGGSSYNEQFFGPGTRLTVL.

The CDR3 reads CASREGTSGYYEQYF. The CDR3 nucleotides read TGTGCCAGCAGGGAAGGGACTAGCGGGTACTACGAGCAGTACTTC. The chain uses TRBV12-3 or TRBV12-4 and TRBJ2-7; 12 positions agree with TRBD2. The CDR3 runs 15 residues. V shed 6 bases and J 3 bases; nucleotides not matched to a gene: 6.

This clonotype was seen only a few times. This chain uses TRBV7-2 with TRBJ2-1; weak D call: TRBD1 (6 bases). Germline CDR1 reads SGHTA; CDR2 reads FQGNSA. The CDR3 length is 18 residues. The V end lost 2 bases, the J end lost 0 bases, and 17 bases lay between the germline ends. CDR3 bases: TGTGCCAGCAGCTTAAGGTTGACAGGAATGAGCTCCTACAATGAGCAGTTCTTC. Its translation is CASSLRLTGMSSYNEQFF.

This sequence joins TRBV9 and TRBJ2-7; 8 bases match TRBD1. The V gene's germline CDR1 is SGDLS and CDR2 YYNGEE. V gave up 4 bases and J gave up 1 base; unmatched junction bases: 10. The CDR3 length is 16 residues. CDR3 in amino acids: CASSSTGTGHSYEQYF. The DNA for the CDR3 is TGTGCCAGCAGCTCAACCGGGACAGGACATTCCTACGAGCAGTACTTC.

The chain links TRBV5-1 to TRBJ2-7; perhaps TRBD1 as D (6 bases). V was clipped by 2 bases and J by 6 bases, with 30 bases between them. This CDR3 contains 19 residues. Germline assignment: CDR1 SGHRS and CDR2 YFSETQ. CDR3 in amino acids: CASSLRNEATGLNWGEQYF. CDR3 nucleotides: TGCGCCAGCAGCTTACGAAACGAGGCGACAGGACTCAATTGGGGCGAGCAGTACTTC.

The rearrangement uses TRBV29-1 and TRBJ2-7; D may match TRBD1 or TRBD2 (5 bases each). The CDR3 covers 13 residues. V was pared by 5 bases and J by 1 base, with 12 bases between. Germline lookup yields CDR1 SQVTM and CDR2 ANQGSEA. CDR3 sequence reads: CSVPGTRSYEQYF. Here the CDR3 DNA reads TGCAGCGTTCCAGGGACCAGATCCTACGAGCAGTACTTC.

This chain uses TRBV12-3 or TRBV12-4 with TRBJ1-2; maybe TRBD1 (6 bases). Trimming pared 3 bases from V and 3 bases from J, leaving 11 bases between. The CDR3 has 14 residues. This chain's CDR3 is CASSFHRVDYGYTF. The CDR3 DNA sequence: TGTGCCAGCAGTTTTCACAGGGTTGACTATGGCTACACCTTC.

The V call is TRBV29-1, the J call TRBJ1-6; maybe TRBD1 (6 bases). V was clipped by 5 bases and J by 7 bases, with 15 bases between them. The CDR3 has 14 residues. Germline-derived CDR1 and CDR2 are SQVTM and ANQGSEA. The CDR3 loop is CSVLTGSENSPLHF. CDR3 nucleotides: TGCAGCGTTTTAACAGGGTCGGAGAATTCACCCCTCCACTTT.

This clonotype has a count of ten or more. The chain uses TRBV6-2 or TRBV6-3 and TRBJ2-7, with D possibly matching TRBD1 (5 bases). The CDR3 has 13 residues. The V end lost 0 bases, the J end lost 7 bases, and 10 bases lay between the germline ends. Germline values: CDR1 MNHEY, CDR2 SVGEGT. The chain's CDR3 is CASSYSTAGEQYF. Here the CDR3 DNA reads TGTGCCAGCAGTTACTCTACAGCAGGGGAGCAGTACTTC.

This clonotype was detected a few times. The V gene is TRBV20-1, the J gene TRBJ2-3; 13 bases are a match to TRBD2. The CDR3 totals 17 residues. Germline CDR1 is DFQATT and CDR2 is SNEGSKA (reference sequence). Germline trimming cut 6 bases from V and 2 bases from J; bases unmatched to any gene: 11. Here the CDR3 reads CSAEAPLAGGFTDTQYF. The CDR3 DNA sequence: TGCAGTGCAGAAGCTCCACTAGCGGGAGGGTTCACAGATACGCAGTATTTT.

The V gene is TRBV27, the J gene TRBJ1-5, with a tentative D call TRBD1 (6 bases). The CDR3 contains 17 residues. Trimming took 3 bases from V and 6 from J, leaving 21 bases between them. CDR1 and CDR2 from the germline V gene are MNHEY and SMNVEV (reference sequence). CDR3 DNA sequence: TGTGCCAGCAGTTTGTCTGGGGGACATTTATTCTCTCAGCCCCAGCATTTT. Translation gives CASSLSGGHLFSQPQHF.

This chain uses TRBV20-1 with TRBJ2-7; D perhaps matches TRBD2 (5 bases). With 3 bases removed from V and 2 bases from J, the gap between germline ends came to 14 bases. CDR1 and CDR2 (germline): DFQATT, SNEGSKA (reference sequence). This CDR3 spans 14 amino acids. The CDR3 DNA sequence: TGCAGTGCTAGTACATCCCGGAGGACCTACGAGCAGTACTTC. Its translation is CSASTSRRTYEQYF.

The gene calls are TRBV20-1 and TRBJ2-7; possibly TRBD2 for D (6 bases). V was cut by 0 bases and J by 2 bases, with 14 bases left in between. Germline V lookup: CDR1 DFQATT, CDR2 SNEGSKA (reference sequence). The CDR3 consists of 15 residues. CDR3 DNA sequence: TGCAGTGCTAGAGAGAAAGGCGGGGCCACCTACGAGCAGTACTTC. This encodes CSAREKGGATYEQYF.

The V and J genes are TRBV7-2 and TRBJ2-3; 9 bases map to TRBD2. The ends lost 3 bases at V and 5 bases at J; junction bases unmatched: 6. Germline CDR1 reads SGHTA; CDR2 reads FQGNSA. CDR3 length: 15 amino acids. CDR3: CASSFSELAGDTQYF. The CDR3 DNA sequence: TGTGCCAGCAGCTTTTCGGAACTAGCGGGAGATACGCAGTATTTT.

The chain is built from TRBV15 and TRBJ2-7, with 11 bases matching TRBD1. This CDR3 comprises 15 residues. The V and J ends lost 8 bases and 5 bases, in that order; junction bases with no gene match: 11. The V gene's germline CDR1 is LNHNV and CDR2 YYDKDF (reference sequence). CDR3 region: CATQQDRGRVHEQYF. The DNA for the CDR3 is TGTGCCACCCAGCAGGACAGGGGGCGCGTCCACGAGCAGTACTTC.

There are a few counts of this clonotype. The rearrangement links TRBV5-1 to TRBJ2-6; D unclear. Germline lookup yields CDR1 SGHRS and CDR2 YFSETQ. The length of the CDR3 is 15 residues. V was trimmed by 4 bases and J by 1 base, leaving 9 bases between them. The CDR3 loop reads CASSRDMSGANVLTF. DNA of the CDR3: TGCGCCAGCAGCCGCGACATGTCTGGGGCCAACGTCCTGACTTTC.

The J gene is TRBJ2-1, the V gene TRBV29-1; D is uncertain. Germline loops: CDR1 SQVTM, CDR2 ANQGSEA. The CDR3 contains 12 residues. Trimming pared 4 bases from V and 12 bases from J, leaving 16 bases between. The CDR3 is CSVVFLSRLQFF. CDR3 bases: TGCAGCGTTGTTTTTTTGAGCAGACTGCAGTTCTTC.

In this sample, this clonotype turned up a few times. The CDR3 nucleotides read TGTGCCAGCAGCGCGGGACTAGCGCCCCTCGGTGAGCAGTTCTTC. Translation gives CASSAGLAPLGEQFF. This chain links TRBV7-8 with TRBJ2-1; 10 positions agree with TRBD2. The germline V gene encodes CDR1 SGHVS and CDR2 FQNEAQ. With V trimmed by 5 bases and J by 9 bases, 10 bases remained unmatched. The CDR3 runs to 15 residues.

The chain carries TRBV7-2 and TRBJ2-3; 8 positions match TRBD2. The CDR3 length is 14 residues. Germline CDR1 is SGHTA and CDR2 is FQGNSA. J lost 6 bases, V lost 7 bases, and 9 bases had no gene match. The CDR3 nucleotides read TGTGCCAGCATCCTTGGGGGCGGGAGGGATACGCAGTATTTT. As protein: CASILGGGRDTQYF. Full variable domain (missing parts from reference TRBV7-2 and TRBJ2-3): GAGVSQSPSNKVTEKGKDVELRCDPISGHTALYWYRQSLGQGLEFLIYFQGNSAPDKSGLPSDRFSAERTGGSVSTLTIQRTQQEDSAVYLCASILGGGRDTQYFGPGTRLTVL.